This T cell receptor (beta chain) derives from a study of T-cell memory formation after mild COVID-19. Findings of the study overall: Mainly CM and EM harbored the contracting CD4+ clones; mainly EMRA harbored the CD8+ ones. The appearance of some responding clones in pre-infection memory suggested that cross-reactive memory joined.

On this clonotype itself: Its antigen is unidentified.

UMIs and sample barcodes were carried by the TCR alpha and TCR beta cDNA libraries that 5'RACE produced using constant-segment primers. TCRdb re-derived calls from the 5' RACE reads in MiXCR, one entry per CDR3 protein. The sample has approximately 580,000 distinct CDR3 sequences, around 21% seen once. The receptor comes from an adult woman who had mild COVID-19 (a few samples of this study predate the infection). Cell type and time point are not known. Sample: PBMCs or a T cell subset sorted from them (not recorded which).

As DNA, the CDR3 is TGCAGTGCATCGACTAGCGGGCTTAACAATGAGCAGTTCTTC. Its protein is CSASTSGLNNEQFF. This chain uses TRBV20-1 with TRBJ2-1; 10 nucleotides line up with TRBD2. Germline V gene sequence: CDR1 DFQATT, CDR2 SNEGSKA (reference sequence). CDR3 length: 14 residues. V lost 6 bases and J lost 5; bases outside the gene matches: 7.